This TCR beta chain was identified during a study of tissue T cells after allogeneic stem cell transplantation (dated by TCRdb to 2021 to 2024). Broadly, across the study: When multiple samples of a tissue existed, pathologist review of H&E sections prioritized samples with histologically apparent lymphocytes for sequencing. Using research autopsies of patients with and without GVHD, plus mouse models of GVHD, the study profiled TCR beta repertoires across many tissues. The human arm was conducted as a prospective observational study, and neither blinding nor randomization was performed.

Library prep was done by the immunoSEQ multiplex PCR assay. TCRbeta CDR3 sequencing was performed at survey depth by Adaptive Biotechnologies, and CDR3 sequences, V/J genes, productive frequency and template counts were reported. TCR beta CDR3 regions were amplified from genomic DNA instead of RNA. The paper's processing steps were these. Pairwise repertoire overlap between tissues was quantified with Jensen-Shannon divergence, where 1 means complete divergence and 0 identical. Tissues were clustered by single-linkage agglomerative hierarchical clustering of pairwise JSD values and displayed as dendrograms. All patient samples were analyzed with GLIPH2 using simulation_depth 1000, kmer_min_depth 3 and cdr3_length_cutoff 8, and only groups containing more than two unique CDR3s were kept. A standardized tissue-overlap score extrapolated Jaccard GLIPH-group overlap across patients to a standard repertoire size of 1000 clones. Linear mixed-effect models, with tissue included as a fixed effect and individual included as a random effect, were used to assess associations of diversity with clinical or experimental variables. TCRdb limited this immuneACCESS table to in-frame rearrangements with V and J called. A share of clones is missing; checked studies link under half to unresolved V genes, and the rest is unexplained. V, J and clone size were drawn from that table, and D and trimming were deduced from the DNA. The sample table shows more than 8,000 clones, and around three fifths are seen once. The ten largest clones take up 15% to 20% of the sample.

Trimming costs V 4 bases and J 8 bases, and their ends lie 14 bases apart. Looking up the germline V gene yields CDR1 KGHSH and CDR2 LQKENI. Its CDR3 holds 14 amino acids, cysteine through phenylalanine. The entry retains the CDR3 DNA only, 42 bases that are in frame from base 1. The meaning of the sample's time point label: human tissue collected at research (rapid) autopsy. For comparison, three non-HCT patients with other cancers were selected retrospectively, each having at least five GI tract samples and no known GI disease at death. After a median post-mortem interval of about nine hours, the autopsy tissues collected included GI sites spanning esophagus to rectum, along with liver, skin and lymphoid organs including spleen. Each autopsy specimen was bisected, with one portion flash-frozen in liquid nitrogen and the remainder formalin-fixed, and the outer muscle layers of GI specimens were removed. Genomic DNA was extracted from frozen tissues using the Mag-Bind Blood & Tissue DNA HDQ 96 Kit on a Chemagic 360 or the DNeasy Blood & Tissue Kit. Extracted DNA was further purified with the Genomic DNA Clean & Concentrator-25 kit because of concern about red blood cell contamination.

Summary of the overall study and its limitations: Few T cell clones were found to be shared across patients, but shared repertoire signatures across patients were revealed in a tissue-specific fashion by motif-based clustering. The study did not determine which tissue TCRs were alloreactive or antigen-specific, and some clones might have been persisting host cells. The patient cohort was small and varied clinically, and sampling depth was recognized as a limitation. Within patients, how anatomically similar tissues were was a major factor shaping TCR repertoire composition, regardless of disease or transplant status. In both patients and mice, T cells from blood and spleen covered only a limited part of the TCR repertoire found in tissues. For the non-GVHD comparator patients, no blood samples were available.

This clone was counted only a few times. Its binding antigen is unknown. Base qualities are not at hand, and no much larger clone is one base apart. This receptor was taken from a female donor over 55 with lung cancer. This receptor chain uses TRBV18 and TRBJ1-4; the D segment could be TRBD1, given 6 matching bases. The starting material was tissue from the jejunum, obtained at autopsy. The nucleotide sequence reads as follows: TGTGCCAGCTCACAAGGGACAAGGAGGGAAAAACTGTTTTTT. It codes for CASSQGTRREKLFF. With the portions outside the CDR3 filled from the reference TRBV18 and TRBJ1-4 genes, the complete variable region becomes NAGVMQNPRHLVRRRGQEARLRCSPMKGHSHVYWYRQLPEEGLKFMVYLQKENIIDESGMPKERFSAEFPKEGPSILRIQQVVRGDSAAYFCASSQGTRREKLFFGSGTQLSVL.